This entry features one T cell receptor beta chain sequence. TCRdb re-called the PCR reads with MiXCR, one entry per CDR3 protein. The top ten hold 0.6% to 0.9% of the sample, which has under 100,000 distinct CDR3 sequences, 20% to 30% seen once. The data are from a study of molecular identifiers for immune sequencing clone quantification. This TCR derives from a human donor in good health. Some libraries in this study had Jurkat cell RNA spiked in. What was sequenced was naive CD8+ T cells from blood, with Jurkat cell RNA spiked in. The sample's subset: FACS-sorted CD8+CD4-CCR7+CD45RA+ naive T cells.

In DNA form, the CDR3 reads TGTGCCAGCAGCGTAGCTAGCGGGGGACAAGCGCCCCAGTACTTC. Residues: CASSVASGGQAPQYF. The V call is TRBV9, the J call TRBJ2-5; 10 bases align to TRBD2. CDR3 length: 15 residues. V was clipped by 0 bases and J by 9 bases; unmatched bases: 8. Germline lookup yields CDR1 SGDLS and CDR2 YYNGEE.